One sample yielded the 2 T cell receptor beta chains listed below, sequenced in a study of T-cell memory formation after mild COVID-19. MiXCR was run by TCRdb on the 5' RACE reads, yielding one entry per CDR3 protein. This sample yields about 290,000 distinct CDR3 sequences, of which approximately 15% are seen a single time; roughly 22% belongs to the top ten. Material for sequencing was PBMCs or a T cell subset sorted from them (not recorded which). The origin of the receptors is a man aged 18 to 30 who had mild COVID-19 (a few samples of this study predate the infection). Cell type and time point are not known.

The chain combines TRBV4-1 with TRBJ1-3; 9 positions match TRBD1. CDR3 length equals 17 residues. Germline CDR1 is MGHRA and CDR2 is YSYEKL. V dropped 2 bases and J dropped 0; count of bases not matched to a gene: 5. As DNA, the CDR3 is TGCGCCAGCAGCCAAAACAGGGGGCAAAGCTCTGGAAACACCATATATTTT. It encodes CASSQNRGQSSGNTIYF.

In its sample, this clonotype was seen a few times. This chain joins TRBV5-3 and TRBJ2-2; D assignment may be TRBD1 or TRBD2 (5 bases each). TRBV5-3 is treated as an ORF (open reading frame) with a function not yet certain. The CDR3 contains 16 residues. Trimming pared 8 bases from V and 5 bases from J, leaving 22 bases between. The CDR3 spells CASPGPVWERTGELFF. DNA for the CDR3: TGTGCCAGCCCGGGACCCGTCTGGGAGAGGACCGGGGAGCTGTTTTTT.